A selection of T cell receptor beta chains follows, all from one sample in a study of T cell responses to AZD1222 COVID-19 vaccine. The protocol was immunoSEQ multiplex PCR, while the TCRdb copy is restricted to in-frame clones and leaves out a portion. The data hold more than 140,000 clones, with roughly nine tenths observed a single time. The starting material was peripheral blood, obtained on day 0 of AZD1222 vaccination. The source is an adult in good health. The CDR3 runs from the conserved cysteine through the conserved F or W. A D gene is named only where the DNA matches it firmly. Some rows mark clone size as missing; the rest say once, few, many or name a class of expanded clone.

16	.	TRBV7-3	.	TRBJ2-1	TGTGCCAGCAGCTTAAATGTTGCGACTAGTTCCAATGAGCAGTTCTTC	CASSLNVATSSNEQFF
18	TRBD2	TRBV4-1	.	TRBJ2-1	TGCGCCAGCAGCCGGGCGGCGACTAGCGGGAGTGTCTACAATGAGCAGTTCTTC	CASSRAATSGSVYNEQFF
14	.	TRBV29-1	.	TRBJ2-1	TGCAGCGTTGACGCGGGGTACTCCTACAATGAGCAGTTCTTC	CSVDAGYSYNEQFF
16	.	TRBV27	.	TRBJ1-1	TGTGCCAGCAGAACCGCAGGGGCTAGGCTCTACACTGAAGCTTTCTTT	CASRTAGARLYTEAFF
15	TRBD1	TRBV6-6	once	TRBJ2-7	TGTGCCAGCAGTTACGGGGGGACAGGGGCTGGCGAGCAGTACTTC	CASSYGGTGAGEQYF
14	.	TRBV11-1	.	TRBJ1-1	TGTGCCAGCAGCTTCGGCAGACCCAACACTGAAGCTTTCTTT	CASSFGRPNTEAFF
12	.	TRBV7-9	.	TRBJ1-1	TGTGCCAGCGGACAGCTGAACACTGAAGCTTTCTTT	CASGQLNTEAFF
14	.	TRBV19	.	TRBJ2-3	TGTGCCAGTAGTATAGTCCTAGGACCAGATACGCAGTATTTT	CASSIVLGPDTQYF
15	.	TRBV6-5	.	TRBJ2-1	TGTGCCAGCAGTTACCCTGGCGTACCCTACAATGAGCAGTTCTTC	CASSYPGVPYNEQFF
14	.	TRBV19	few	TRBJ1-1	TGTGCCAGTAGTCCTCGCAGGGCCGACACTGAAGCTTTCTTT	CASSPRRADTEAFF
14	.	TRBV6-2/TRBV6-3	.	TRBJ1-2	TGTGCCAGCAGGCCTTTAAACAGGGAAAGTGGCTACACCTTC	CASRPLNRESGYTF
12	.	TRBV7-9	.	TRBJ2-1	TGTGCCAGCAGCTTAGCGGGAGTAACTCCGTTCTTC	CASSLAGVTPFF
17	TRBD1	TRBV5-4	.	TRBJ2-1	TGTGCCAGCAGCCCGAGGACAGGGAAGGGCTCCTACAATGAGCAGTTCTTC	CASSPRTGKGSYNEQFF
13	.	TRBV5-5	.	TRBJ2-7	TGTGCCAGCAGCTTGGCAGGAACCTACGAGCAGTACTTC	CASSLAGTYEQYF
13	.	TRBV4-2	.	TRBJ1-1	TGTGCCAGCAGCCAACGGGGATTTGATGGGGCTTTCTTT	CASSQRGFDGAFF
14	TRBD1	TRBV5-4	.	TRBJ2-7	TGTGCCAGCAGCTTGGGACAGGGGACGACCGAGCAGTACTTC	CASSLGQGTTEQYF
14	.	TRBV28	.	TRBJ1-5	TGTGCCAGCAGTTCCAGGGTAGGCAATCAGCCCCAGCATTTT	CASSSRVGNQPQHF
13	.	TRBV4-1	.	TRBJ2-3	TGCGCCAGCAGCCATCCAAAGACAGATACGCAGTATTTT	CASSHPKTDTQYF
18	.	TRBV21-1	.	TRBJ2-5	TGTGCCAGCAGCAAAGGCACCCTAGACAAGGCATGGGAAGAGACCCAGTACTTC	CASSKGTLDKAWEETQYF
15	.	TRBV19	.	TRBJ1-1	TGTGCCAGTAGTATATTGGGGGCAGTGAACACTGAAGCTTTCTTT	CASSILGAVNTEAFF
11	.	TRBV30	.	TRBJ1-2	TGTGCCTGGACCGGGGGCGGAAGCTACACCTTC	CAWTGGGSYTF
14	TRBD2	TRBV5-1	.	TRBJ2-3	TGCGCCAGTAAACTAGCGGGATTCACAGATACGCAGTATTTT	CASKLAGFTDTQYF
13	.	TRBV7-9	.	TRBJ1-1	TGTGCCAGCAGCTGGCCCCTGAACACTGAAGCTTTCTTT	CASSWPLNTEAFF
14	.	TRBV30	.	TRBJ2-7	TGTGCCTGGAGTGTACCCCCGGGGGTCTACGAGCAGTACTTC	CAWSVPPGVYEQYF
12	TRBD1	TRBV6-5	.	TRBJ1-2	TGTGCCAGCAGACAGGGGAAGCATGGCTACACCTTC	CASRQGKHGYTF
16	TRBD1	TRBV4-3	.	TRBJ2-4	TGCGCCAGCAGCCAAGAGCCCCCCCCTGACAGGGGCATTCAGTACTTC	CASSQEPPPDRGIQYF
14	TRBD2	TRBV2	.	TRBJ2-7	TGTGCCAGCTCCCTGGAGCGGGGAAGCTACGAGCAGTACTTC	CASSLERGSYEQYF
16	.	TRBV5-1	.	TRBJ2-2	TGCGCCAGCAGCTTGAAAGGACATATGAACACCGGGGAGCTGTTTTTT	CASSLKGHMNTGELFF
13	.	TRBV9	.	TRBJ2-2	TGTGCCAGCAGCCCCCACGGAACCGGGGAGCTGTTTTTT	CASSPHGTGELFF
19	.	TRBV4-2	.	TRBJ2-2	TGTGCCAGCAGCATTTTTGGGTCCCGGGACGGCGCGAACACCGGGGAGCTGTTTTTT	CASSIFGSRDGANTGELFF
15	TRBD2	TRBV6-2/TRBV6-3	.	TRBJ2-7	TGTGCCAGCAGTTCCCGACTAGCAGGAAACTACGAGCAGTACTTC	CASSSRLAGNYEQYF